This TCR beta chain was retrieved from a study of shared clonotypes between healthy human individuals. Sequencing was performed with immunoSEQ multiplex PCR; in TCRdb, only in-frame clones are kept and a portion is missing. The sample shows about 510,000 clones, 79% of them seen only once. V lost 0 bases and J lost 1, with 9 bases in between. CDR1 is MNHEY and CDR2 is SVGAGI in the germline V gene. This CDR3 has 15 amino acids. The TCR was taken from a woman in her thirties or forties in good health. Some clones in this sample may be carry-over from other donors' samples. The sequenced sample was PBMCs. The rearrangement links TRBV6-5 to TRBJ1-1; D possibly corresponds to TRBD1 (5 bases). The CDR3 bases are TGTGCCAGCAGTTACTCGAGCGGGACGAACACTGAAGCTTTCTTT. Translated: CASSYSSGTNTEAFF.